This TCR beta chain was found in a study of shared clonotypes between healthy human individuals. Study results and caveats: Shared across a few donors were roughly 5% of the naive CD4 clonotypes. Limited genetic and exposure-history diversity came from having few donors.

At a deep level, the assay was run. Sequencing was performed with immunoSEQ multiplex PCR; in TCRdb, only in-frame clones are kept and a portion is missing. The table shows fewer than 3 million clones, with 92% occurring only once. With respect to this clone: What it binds is unknown.

J gave up 6 bases and V 5 bases, and 8 bases lay outside the gene matches. Per germline, CDR1 MDHEN and CDR2 SYDVKM. CDR3 length: 14 amino acids. Healthy HIV-negative adults without recent acute infections or vaccinations served as donors. Sequencing was done on a sample of naive CD4+ T cells from PBMCs. The subset is: CD45RA+ positively selected. The sequence came from a man younger than 35 in good health. Some clones in this sample may be carry-over from other donors' samples. The gene calls are TRBV28 and TRBJ1-1; 8 bases are a match to TRBD1. In nucleotides, the CDR3 is TGTGCCAGCAGTACCTTGACAGGGGCGCCTGAAGCTTTCTTT. Translation: CASSTLTGAPEAFF.